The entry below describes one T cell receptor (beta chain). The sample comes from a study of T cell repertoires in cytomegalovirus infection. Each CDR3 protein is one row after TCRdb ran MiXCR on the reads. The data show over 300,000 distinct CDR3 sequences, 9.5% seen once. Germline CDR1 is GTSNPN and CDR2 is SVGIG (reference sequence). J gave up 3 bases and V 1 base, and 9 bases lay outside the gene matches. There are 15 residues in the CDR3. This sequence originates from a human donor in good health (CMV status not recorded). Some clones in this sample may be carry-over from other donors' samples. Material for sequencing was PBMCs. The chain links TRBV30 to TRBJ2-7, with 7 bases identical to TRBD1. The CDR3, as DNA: TGTGCCTGGAGTGCAGAAATAGGGGGCAGCTACGAGCAGTACTTC. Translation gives CAWSAEIGGSYEQYF.